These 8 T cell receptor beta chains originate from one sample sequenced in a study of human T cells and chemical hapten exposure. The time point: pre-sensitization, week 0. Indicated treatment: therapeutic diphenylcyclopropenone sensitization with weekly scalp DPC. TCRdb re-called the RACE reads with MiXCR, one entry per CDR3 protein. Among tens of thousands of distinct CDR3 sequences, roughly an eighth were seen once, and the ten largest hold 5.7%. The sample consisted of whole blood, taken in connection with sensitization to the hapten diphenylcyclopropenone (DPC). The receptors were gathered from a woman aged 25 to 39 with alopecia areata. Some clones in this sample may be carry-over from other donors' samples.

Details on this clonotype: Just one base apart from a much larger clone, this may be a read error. The CDR3 coding sequence is TGTGCCAGCAGCTTACGGTCTTATATGTGGGGTTATGGCACTGAAGCTTTCTTT. It encodes CASSLRSYMWGYGTEAFF. This chain connects TRBV7-9 to TRBJ1-1; D gene unclear. The CDR3 totals 18 residues. CDR1 SEHNR and CDR2 FQNEAQ come from the germline V gene (reference sequence). The V end lost 2 bases, the J end lost 4 bases, and 23 bases lay between the germline ends. Full variable domain (outside the CDR3, taken from reference TRBV7-9 and TRBJ1-1): DTGVSQNPRHKITKRGQNVTFRCDPISEHNRLYWYRQTLGQGPEFLTYFQNEAQLEKSRLLSDRFSAERPKGSFSTLEIQRTEQGDSAMYLCASSLRSYMWGYGTEAFFGQGTRLTVV.

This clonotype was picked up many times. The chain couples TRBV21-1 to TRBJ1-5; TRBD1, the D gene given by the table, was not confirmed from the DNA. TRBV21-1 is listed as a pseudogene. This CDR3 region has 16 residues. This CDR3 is CASSRRRSAPVQPQHF. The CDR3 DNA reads TGTGCCAGCAGCAGGAGACGGTCTGCCCCCGTACAGCCCCAGCATTTT.

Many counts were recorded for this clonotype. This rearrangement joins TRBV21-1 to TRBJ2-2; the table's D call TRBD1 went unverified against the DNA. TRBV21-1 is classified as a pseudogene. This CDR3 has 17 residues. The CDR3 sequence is CASSKARDRDLVGELFF. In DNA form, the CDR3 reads TGTGCCAGCAGCAAAGCACGGGACAGGGATCTGGTCGGGGAGCTGTTTTTT.

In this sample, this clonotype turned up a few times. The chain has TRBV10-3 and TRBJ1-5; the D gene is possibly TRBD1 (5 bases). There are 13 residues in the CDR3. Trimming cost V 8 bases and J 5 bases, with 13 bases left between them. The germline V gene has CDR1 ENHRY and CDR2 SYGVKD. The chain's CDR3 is CAIQGLLDQPQHF. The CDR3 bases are TGTGCCATCCAGGGCCTCTTGGATCAGCCCCAGCATTTT.

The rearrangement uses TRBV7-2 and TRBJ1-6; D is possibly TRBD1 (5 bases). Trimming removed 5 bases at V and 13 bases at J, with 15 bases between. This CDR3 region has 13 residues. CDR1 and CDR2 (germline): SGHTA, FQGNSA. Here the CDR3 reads CASSPISGTPLHF. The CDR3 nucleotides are TGTGCCAGCAGCCCAATATCGGGGACCCCCCTCCACTTT.

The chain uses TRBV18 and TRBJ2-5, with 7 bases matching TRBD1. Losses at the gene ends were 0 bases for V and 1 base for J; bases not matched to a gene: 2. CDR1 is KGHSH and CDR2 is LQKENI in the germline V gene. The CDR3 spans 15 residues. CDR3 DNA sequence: TGTGCCAGCTCACCACCGGGACAGTTCCAAGAGACCCAGTACTTC. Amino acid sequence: CASSPPGQFQETQYF.

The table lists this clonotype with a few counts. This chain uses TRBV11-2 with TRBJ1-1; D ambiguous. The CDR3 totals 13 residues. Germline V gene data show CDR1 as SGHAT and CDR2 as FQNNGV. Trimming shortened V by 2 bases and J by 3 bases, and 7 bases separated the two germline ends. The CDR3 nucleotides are TGTGCCAGCAGCTTAAACGGGGACACTGAAGCTTTCTTT. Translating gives CASSLNGDTEAFF.

The CDR3 DNA reads as TGTGCCAGCTCACCACGCGGAGGACTAGAGGGGTCAGATACGCAGTATTTT. Translation gives CASSPRGGLEGSDTQYF. The rearrangement links TRBV18 to TRBJ2-3; 7 nucleotides line up with TRBD2. The germline V gene encodes CDR1 KGHSH and CDR2 LQKENI. Unmatched junction bases numbered 11, after V lost 1 base and J lost 4 bases. The CDR3 totals 17 residues.